The subject of this entry is one T cell receptor beta chain. Its antigen is not identified. One entry per CDR3 protein, called by TCRdb with MiXCR from the 5' RACE reads. This table has around 300,000 distinct CDR3 sequences, 14% appearing once. This record comes from a study of T-cell memory formation after mild COVID-19. Study conclusions and caveats: Researchers report contracting CD4+ clones mostly in CM and EM, with CD8+ clones in EMRA.

The CDR3 runs to 16 residues. Losses at the gene ends were 7 bases for V and 3 bases for J; bases not matched to a gene: 4. CDR1 and CDR2 (germline): WSHSY, SAAADI. Sequencing input: PBMCs or a T cell subset sorted from them (not recorded which). The sequence derives from a man aged 18 to 30 who had mild COVID-19 (a few samples of this study predate the infection). Cell type and time point are not known. The chain uses TRBV10-2 and TRBJ2-3; TRBD2 matches 16 bases. The CDR3 reads CASTPGLAGGTDTQYF. The CDR3 DNA is TGCGCCAGCACTCCGGGACTAGCGGGGGGGACAGATACGCAGTATTTT.